The clone carrying this T cell receptor (beta chain) came up a few times. The data were taken from a study of shared clonotypes between healthy human individuals. The assay was immunoSEQ multiplex PCR, and TCRdb's table has in-frame clones only and misses some. The sample carries hundreds of thousands of clones, around 73% recorded once. This CDR3 contains 15 residues. The V end was cut by 6 bases, the J end by 2 bases, with 13 bases between. Germline CDR1 reads MNHEY; CDR2 reads SMNVEV (reference sequence). The chain has TRBV27 and TRBJ1-4; D is ambiguous. Specimen: memory CD4+ T cells sorted from blood. Subset of the sample: CD45RA-negative fraction. The source of this sequence is a woman aged 25 to 39 in good health. The CDR3, as DNA: TGTGCCAGCAGCCTTAGACCGACTACTAATGAAAAACTGTTTTTT. This sequence encodes CASSLRPTTNEKLFF.